This is a list of T cell receptor beta chains from one sample in a study of blood T cell repertoires in COVID-19. Some clones are missing from TCRdb's copy, which holds only in-frame ones; the method was immunoSEQ multiplex PCR. In the table there are fewer than 350,000 clones, nearly 90% of which are singletons. Sequenced: PBMCs or T cells enriched from blood (not recorded which). Source of these receptors: a woman between 18 and 30 years old with acute COVID-19. Each CDR3 is given with its conserved first and last residue. A D gene is named only where the DNA matches it firmly.

J gene | V gene | D gene | CDR3 protein
TRBJ2-5 | TRBV10-1 | - | CASSESNWQGMETQYF
TRBJ2-3 | TRBV19 | TRBD2 | CASSQVRESTDTQYF
TRBJ2-3 | TRBV5-5 | TRBD2 | CASSLAGGRAVAQYF
TRBJ1-3 | TRBV5-6 | TRBD1 | CASSFTVLDRARNTIYF
TRBJ2-3 | TRBV28 | TRBD2 | CASRLAGGTDTQYF
TRBJ2-7 | TRBV5-4 | - | CASSLAQGIYYEQYF
TRBJ1-3 | TRBV19 | - | CASSGNRAVAGNTIYF
TRBJ2-1 | TRBV19 | - | CASSIREQSYNEQFF
TRBJ1-1 | TRBV10-1 | - | CASSAYGRENTEAFF
TRBJ1-5 | TRBV21-1 | - | CASSKNKSQPQHF
TRBJ1-1 | TRBV25-1 | - | CASSRGTEAFF
TRBJ2-5 | TRBV5-1 | TRBD1 | CASSHRQGVEGETQYF
TRBJ2-2 | TRBV12-3/TRBV12-4 | - | CASSFRGTGELFF
TRBJ1-6 | TRBV30 | TRBD1 | CAWGSGGSSPLHF
TRBJ2-7 | TRBV30 | - | CAWSVRTGWYEQYF
TRBJ2-7 | TRBV29-1 | TRBD1 | CSAGQGRYEQYF
TRBJ2-1 | TRBV27 | TRBD2 | CASSPRTSHNEQFF
TRBJ2-2 | TRBV27 | - | CASSLRGKGTGELFF
TRBJ2-3 | TRBV7-2 | - | CASSLRLSTDTQYF
TRBJ2-2 | TRBV7-3 | TRBD1 | CASSLYPPGQLATGELFF
TRBJ2-7 | TRBV11-2 | TRBD1 | CASSLRDSSYEQYF
TRBJ1-1 | TRBV28 | - | CASSLYSDTEAFF
TRBJ2-1 | TRBV4-1 | - | CASRTGTKQFF
TRBJ2-5 | TRBV28 | - | CASSPWTQGQETQYF
TRBJ2-1 | TRBV5-1 | TRBD2 | CASSLYGTSYEQFF
TRBJ2-2 | TRBV5-1 | - | CASSLAGMGELFF
TRBJ1-2 | TRBV14 | - | CASSQEGGPSPYGYTF
TRBJ1-1 | TRBV19 | - | CASSIVGGDTEAFF
TRBJ2-1 | TRBV30 | TRBD2 | CAWSVPGGSIGNEQFF
TRBJ1-1 | TRBV11-2 | - | CASSSGQMNTEAFF
TRBJ1-4 | TRBV10-3 | TRBD1 | CAISETGAEKLFF
TRBJ1-1 | TRBV4-1 | - | CASSHYKGTEAFF
TRBJ2-5 | TRBV12-3/TRBV12-4 | - | CASSRVQETQYF
TRBJ2-3 | TRBV10-1 | - | CASSDQKEVDTQYF
TRBJ2-5 | TRBV2 | TRBD2 | CASSEVASGIVETQYF
TRBJ2-3 | TRBV5-1 | TRBD2 | CASSSGLAGTDTQYF
TRBJ2-1 | TRBV29-1 | TRBD2 | CSLTGTSGANEQFF
TRBJ2-3 | TRBV6-1 | - | CASSEGRVGVDTQYF
TRBJ2-1 | TRBV3-1/TRBV3-2 | - | CASSHSPPGREQFF
TRBJ2-1 | TRBV12-3/TRBV12-4 | - | CASSPGLAREQFF
TRBJ2-4 | TRBV9 | - | CASIGRLKLAKNIQYF
TRBJ2-3 | TRBV7-9 | TRBD2 | CASSVRLAPGGTDTQYF
TRBJ2-3 | TRBV6-4 | - | CASSAQRHTDTQYF
TRBJ2-7 | TRBV6-6 | - | CASSRRQVDEQYF
TRBJ1-5 | TRBV6-1 | - | CASSEQYSNQPQHF